The present T cell receptor beta chain was sequenced within a study of blood T cell repertoires in COVID-19. For the study at large: Sites in the United States, Italy and Spain provided acute and convalescent COVID-19 samples.

CDR3 length equals 17 residues. Germline V gene lookup returns CDR1 SGHNT and CDR2 YENEEA. The ends lost 0 bases at V and 5 bases at J; junction bases unmatched: 10. Sequencing used immunoSEQ multiplex PCR; TCRdb keeps in-frame clones, though not all of them. The repertoire consists of 120,000 to 150,000 clones, with just under 85% occurring once and the leading ten covering about 3%. J is TRBJ2-1 and V is TRBV11-3; 7 bases agree with TRBD2. Material: peripheral blood. The clonotype comes from a woman between 40 and 55 years old with active or convalescent COVID-19. This CDR3 reads CASSLEVWRGFDNEQFF. The CDR3 DNA follows: TGTGCCAGCAGCTTAGAAGTCTGGCGGGGGTTCGACAATGAGCAGTTCTTC.